One sample yielded the 21 T cell receptor beta chains listed below, sequenced in a study of T cell repertoires in cytomegalovirus infection. TCRdb processed the reads anew with MiXCR; each CDR3 protein has one entry. This table holds 450,000 to 650,000 distinct CDR3 sequences, about 40% found once. No antigen has been assigned to these receptors. Sequencing was performed on cultured PBMCs, taken from culture after CMV antigen stimulation. The source of these receptors is a human donor in good health (CMV status not recorded). Some clones in this sample may be carry-over from other donors' samples.

J is TRBJ2-2 and V is TRBV6-2 or TRBV6-3; D gene unclear. There are 13 residues in the CDR3. Trimming stripped 4 bases from V and 6 bases from J, with 9 bases between. Germline V CDR1 and CDR2: MNHEY, SVGEGT. The CDR3 protein is CASSFHPAGELFF. As DNA, the CDR3 is TGTGCCAGCAGTTTTCATCCCGCCGGGGAGCTGTTTTTT.

This clonotype was seen a few times. This sequence joins TRBV12-3 or TRBV12-4 and TRBJ2-3, with 8 bases matching TRBD1. V lost 7 bases to trimming and J lost 5 bases; unmatched junction nucleotides: 8. The CDR3 runs 14 residues. The CDR3 region is CASTADRAVDTQYF. DNA of the CDR3: TGTGCCAGCACCGCGGACAGGGCGGTAGATACGCAGTATTTT.

This chain links TRBV7-8 with TRBJ1-4; TRBD1 agrees at 7 bases. The germline CDR1 and CDR2 sequences are SGHVS and FQNEAQ. V shed 3 bases and J 8 bases; nucleotides not matched to a gene: 6. The CDR3 is 14 residues long. In nucleotides, the CDR3 is TGTGCCAGCAGCTTCGACAGGGTAGACGAAAAACTGTTTTTT. Translated: CASSFDRVDEKLFF.

This clonotype has a handful of counts. The chain carries TRBV7-6 and TRBJ2-7, with D possibly TRBD1 on 6 matching bases. The germline V gene encodes CDR1 SGHVS and CDR2 FNYEAQ. The CDR3 runs to 13 residues. Trimming pared 5 bases from V and 6 bases from J, leaving 14 bases between. In DNA form, the CDR3 reads TGTGCCAGCAGCCGGCTGGGGGACACCGAGCAGTACTTC. Its protein is CASSRLGDTEQYF.

The chain carries TRBV12-3 or TRBV12-4 and TRBJ1-5; 7 bases are shared with TRBD1. The CDR3 length is 16 residues. The V gene end was trimmed by 2 bases and the J gene end by 2 bases; junction bases not matched to a gene: 6. Here the CDR3 reads CASSLKGGAGNQPQHF. The CDR3 bases are TGTGCCAGCAGTTTAAAAGGGGGCGCCGGCAATCAGCCCCAGCATTTT.

A few counts support this clonotype. This chain uses TRBV7-2 with TRBJ2-1; the match to TRBD2 covers 9 bases. Germline V lookup: CDR1 SGHTA, CDR2 FQGNSA. Trimming cost V 0 bases and J 7 bases; bases outside gene matches: 10. This CDR3 region has 17 residues. CDR3 nucleotide sequence: TGTGCCAGCAGCTTAGCAATGGGGCGGGGGGGCCGGAATGAGCAGTTCTTC. This gives the protein CASSLAMGRGGRNEQFF. Complete variable domain (other parts from reference TRBV7-2 and TRBJ2-1): GAGVSQSPSNKVTEKGKDVELRCDPISGHTALYWYRQSLGQGLEFLIYFQGNSAPDKSGLPSDRFSAERTGGSVSTLTIQRTQQEDSAVYLCASSLAMGRGGRNEQFFGPGTRLTVL.

In its sample, this clonotype was seen a few times. The CDR3 DNA sequence: TGTGCCAGCAGCCACCGGACGGGGACCCAGTACTTC. Translating it yields CASSHRTGTQYF. This sequence joins TRBV7-2 and TRBJ2-5; D is undetermined. CDR1 SGHTA and CDR2 FQGNSA come from the germline V gene. This CDR3 contains 12 residues. V was shortened by 5 bases and J by 7 bases, with 11 bases between the two germline ends.

The chain couples TRBV2 to TRBJ2-1, with D unresolved. Trimming pared 3 bases from V and 10 bases from J, leaving 16 bases between. The CDR3 is made up of 14 amino acids. Germline V gives CDR1 SNHLY, CDR2 FYNNEI. The CDR3 DNA follows: TGTGCCAGCAGTGACCAAGGAACCGGCTACGAGCAGTTCTTC. Its protein is CASSDQGTGYEQFF.

The table lists this clonotype with a few counts. DNA of the CDR3: TGCGCCAGCAGCTTGGTGGGACAGACCTCTGGAAACACCATATATTTT. Encoded protein: CASSLVGQTSGNTIYF. The chain recombines TRBV5-1 with TRBJ1-3; 7 bases agree with TRBD1. Unmatched junction bases numbered 3, after V lost 0 bases and J lost 0 bases. Germline CDR1 is SGHRS and CDR2 is YFSETQ. This CDR3 is built from 16 residues.

V is TRBV12-3 or TRBV12-4 and J is TRBJ2-3, with TRBD2 matching 9 bases. V trimming: 6 bases; J trimming: 2 bases; junction bases outside the gene matches: 15. The CDR3 covers 18 residues. CDR3 in DNA: TGTGCCAGCAGCCTAATACCCCTAGCGGGACCTAACACAGATACGCAGTATTTT. It translates to CASSLIPLAGPNTDTQYF.

This chain connects TRBV12-3 or TRBV12-4 to TRBJ1-2; D unresolved. Trimming pared 3 bases from V and 4 bases from J, leaving 15 bases between. The CDR3 runs 15 residues. This CDR3 reads CASSLEPVAVYGYTF. CDR3 nucleotide sequence: TGTGCCAGCAGTTTGGAGCCCGTGGCCGTCTATGGCTACACCTTC.

The sample holds one count of this clonotype. CDR3 residues: CATSRYREGAQYF. CDR3 DNA sequence: TGTGCCACCAGCAGATACAGGGAAGGAGCGCAGTATTTT. The chain has TRBV15 and TRBJ2-3; possible D gene TRBD1, 6 bases. Germline V gives CDR1 LNHNV, CDR2 YYDKDF (reference sequence). Trimming cost V 2 bases and J 10 bases, with 13 bases left between them. The CDR3 covers 13 residues.

V gene TRBV7-2 combines with J gene TRBJ2-5; 8 bases map to TRBD1. CDR1 is SGHTA and CDR2 is FQGNSA in the germline V gene. The CDR3 totals 15 residues. Trimming removed 5 bases from V and 9 bases from J; junction bases left unmatched: 14. The CDR3 loop reads CASSRGQGHLGAQYF. In nucleotides, the CDR3 is TGTGCCAGCAGCCGAGGACAGGGTCACCTGGGGGCCCAGTACTTC.

This clonotype was recorded a few times. J is TRBJ2-2 and V is TRBV29-1; 7 bases are shared with TRBD2. This CDR3 has 11 residues. Germline CDR1 reads SQVTM; CDR2 reads ANQGSEA. V dropped 7 bases and J dropped 6; count of bases not matched to a gene: 2. This chain's CDR3 is CSGTSAGELFF. CDR3 sequence (DNA): TGCAGCGGGACTAGTGCCGGGGAGCTGTTTTTT.

This clonotype was detected a few times. The CDR3 loop reads CASSSWTSGRENEQFF. The CDR3 DNA reads as TGTGCCAGCAGCTCCTGGACTAGCGGGAGGGAAAATGAGCAGTTCTTC. The chain has TRBV7-3 and TRBJ2-1; 15 bases line up with TRBD2. CDR3 length: 16 residues. The germline CDR1 and CDR2 sequences are SGHTA and FQGTGA. Trimming at V came to 4 bases and at J to 7 bases, leaving 5 bases not matched to a gene.

This rearrangement joins TRBV7-2 to TRBJ2-5, with a weak D call TRBD2 (5 bases). The V gene lost 1 base and the J gene lost 5 bases, with 14 bases spanning the gap. The V gene's germline CDR1 is SGHTA and CDR2 FQGNSA. The CDR3 consists of 15 residues. The CDR3 reads CASSLGSDIGETQYF. Here the CDR3 DNA reads TGTGCCAGCAGCTTAGGTAGCGACATCGGGGAGACCCAGTACTTC.

The chain combines TRBV7-2 with TRBJ2-1; no reliable D call. Per the germline V gene, CDR1 is SGHTA and CDR2 is FQGNSA. The CDR3 contains 13 residues. V shed 1 base and J shed 8 bases, with 9 bases lying between them. The CDR3 DNA reads as TGTGCCAGCAGCTTAGAGTTTGGGGATGAGCAGTTCTTC. This encodes CASSLEFGDEQFF.

This clonotype was found a few times. The chain combines TRBV27 with TRBJ2-5, with 10 bases that match TRBD2. The CDR3 has 18 residues. The V gene's germline CDR1 is MNHEY and CDR2 SMNVEV (reference sequence). V shed 5 bases and J 3 bases; nucleotides not matched to a gene: 15. The CDR3 loop is CASSPRWVAGGDKETQYF. The CDR3 nucleotides read TGTGCCAGCAGTCCTCGGTGGGTAGCGGGAGGTGATAAAGAGACCCAGTACTTC.

This clonotype turned up a few times. The rearrangement links TRBV5-5 to TRBJ1-6; 12 nucleotides match TRBD1. J gave up 18 bases and V 4 bases, and 14 bases lay outside the gene matches. The CDR3 has 15 amino acids. Germline V gene lookup returns CDR1 SGHKS and CDR2 YYEKEE (reference sequence). CDR3 loop: CASSRGGTGGNTPHF. CDR3 bases: TGTGCCAGCAGCCGTGGCGGGACAGGGGGCAACACCCCCCACTTT.

This clonotype was detected only a few times. The genes are TRBV7-9 and TRBJ1-5; TRBD1 might be the D (6 bases). Trimming removed 2 bases from V and 0 bases from J, with 17 bases in between. Looked up from germline, CDR1 is SEHNR and CDR2 is FQNEAQ (reference sequence). This CDR3 is 18 amino acids long. CDR3 in amino acids: CASSLSHWTDHSNQPQHF. The CDR3 DNA reads TGTGCCAGCAGCTTATCCCATTGGACAGACCATAGCAATCAGCCCCAGCATTTT.

J is TRBJ2-2 and V is TRBV20-1; TRBD2 might be the D (6 bases). The germline gives CDR1 DFQATT, CDR2 SNEGSKA (reference sequence). V shed 2 bases and J shed 7 bases, with 14 bases lying between them. CDR3 length equals 14 residues. The DNA of the CDR3 is TGCAGTGCTAGAAGGGACTCCGCGGGCGGGGAGCTGTTTTTT. Translating it yields CSARRDSAGGELFF.